The present T cell receptor (beta chain) was sequenced within a study of T cells after yellow fever vaccination. This CDR3 has 19 residues. The V and J ends lost 3 bases and 0 bases respectively, with 23 bases between them. Germline CDR1 reads SGHNT; CDR2 reads YYREEE (reference sequence). A process of 5'RACE template switching, which added a universal primer site and UMIs, was used to make TCR cDNA. TCRdb re-called the 5' RACE reads through MiXCR, storing one row per CDR3 protein. The table has 100,000 to 150,000 distinct CDR3 sequences, 6% to 8% seen once; the top ten hold just under 2.5%. This sequence joins TRBV5-4 and TRBJ2-3, with D possibly being TRBD1 or TRBD2 (6 bases each). The sequence derives from a young man who received the YFV17D yellow fever vaccine. The sample was CD4+ T cells sorted from PBMCs, taken approximately 11 days after the first yellow fever vaccination. The CDR3 DNA follows: TGTGCCAGCAGCTCCACCGGGTCCCCTCGAGGGGGGAGCACAGATACGCAGTATTTT. Translated: CASSSTGSPRGGSTDTQYF.